The sequence of this TCR beta chain was determined in a study of beta chain features in type 1 diabetes (dated by TCRdb to 2016 to 2019). In terms of the full investigation: Mean age, gender distribution, total cell number and subset yield did not differ between patients and healthy donors. Across all samples, 107,917,701 sorted cells were examined, and cell number per subset correlated strongly with RNA yield. The study compared the TCRB repertoires of sorted circulating CD4+ T cell subsets in recently diagnosed type 1 diabetes patients with those in matched healthy donors. Regulatory and stem cell-like memory subsets were isolated from only 8 patients and roughly eight healthy donors, whereas naive and central memory subsets came from all 30 or so donors. What the work shows at the level of the full study, not this receptor alone: Type 1 diabetes patients showed a moderate but significant shortening of TCRB CDR3 length in all four CD4+ subsets. At VDJ recombination sites, type 1 diabetes patients had fewer insertions and more deleted nucleotides, which implies abnormalities in thymic rearrangement. Because cDNA rather than genomic DNA was sequenced, highly expressing activated cells could have been over-represented, although no difference in activation and CD3 levels was found between groups. PCR may preferentially amplify shorter templates, but because patient and control samples were amplified and corrected together, any resulting skew would affect both groups equally. Naive, central memory and regulatory TCRB repertoires appeared more similar among patients than among healthy donors. HLA sub-analyses involved small numbers of individuals, so any influence of HLA type on TCRB rearrangement remained unresolved.

The entire isolated RNA was reverse transcribed using the High Capacity cDNA Reverse Transcription Kit, and thus expressed TCRB transcripts were sequenced. Naive, central memory and regulatory T cell samples underwent deep immunoSEQ sequencing, averaging around 3.9 million total reads per sample. Sorted cells were lysed in RLT buffer, and RNA was extracted using DNase-treated RNeasy Micro or Mini kits according to cell number. To prevent cross-contamination, every cell subset was processed on its own, while patient and healthy donor samples were processed together. TCRB sequences were amplified from cDNA with the immunoSEQ multiplex PCR, producing 87-bp fragments spanning the CDR3 region. Sequencing of the amplicons was performed on the Illumina HiSeq platform. The original pipeline was this. PCR bias was computationally corrected using synthetic template baselines, reads within Hamming distance 2 were collapsed, and singletons that could not be merged were discarded. Reads were aligned to IMGT to assign V, D and J genes, CDR3 length, and insertions or deletions at six rearrangement sites. Within each subset, clonotype counts were normalized to sorted cell number, and only after that were true diversity and Gini coefficients computed with the tcR R package. Repertoire sharing was quantified using the overlap coefficient calculated on TCRB nucleotide sequences. The immuneACCESS repertoire file appears here via TCRdb, limited to in-frame rearrangements. These files lack a portion of the clones; in checked studies, under half of the deficit traces to unresolved V genes, and the cause of the others is not known. D and trimming come from the DNA, and the V and J calls and clone size come from that table. The sample has about 60,000 clones on record, approximately 62% of them singletons. The ten most abundant clones make up around 2.2% of the sample.

The CDR3 holds 16 amino acids from the cysteine to the phenylalanine. The DNA shown is the 48-base CDR3, in frame from base 1. The germline V gene (reference sequence) supplies CDR1 MNHEY and CDR2 SMNVEV. V is pruned by 2 bases and J by 3 bases, leaving 7 bases of the junction without a gene match. About this clone: Its antigen remains undetermined. Base quality data are lacking; no much larger clone is found one base away.

A single peripheral blood draw of about 116 mL on average was collected from each donor into heparinised tubes. Naive, central memory, regulatory and stem cell-like memory CD4+ T cells were sorted on a BD FACSAria II using a panel including CD45RO, CCR7, CD25, CD127, CD95 and CD27. A purity above 98% was achieved for all sorted populations. PBMCs were isolated right away by Lymphoprep density gradient centrifugation and were stained directly, without culture. So that batch effects would be minimized, each experiment stained and sorted samples in pairs, pairing one healthy donor with one patient. The chain couples TRBV27 to TRBJ1-5; 7 nucleotides in the junction match TRBD1. The sequence derives from a woman aged 18-29 years in good health. The source material was Tregs from blood. In light of the paper, this sample's cell subset or site label describes: regulatory CD4+ T cells. Here the CDR3 is given as CASSLKGALANQPQHF. The DNA sequence reads TGTGCCAGCAGTTTAAAGGGGGCGTTGGCCAATCAGCCCCAGCATTTT.